The 10 T cell receptor beta chains below were found in one sample sequenced in a study of cytomegalovirus exposure and HLA in healthy donors. PCR was performed using 60 Vbeta and 13 Jbeta primers. Here immunoSEQ multiplex PCR was the method, and the copy in TCRdb shows in-frame clones only, minus some. This table holds 180,000 or so clones, approximately 73% found once. What was sequenced was PBMCs. The receptors were sampled from a woman in her 30s in good health and CMV-seropositive.

This chain joins TRBV5-1 and TRBJ2-6; 12 bases agree with TRBD2. Germline V lookup: CDR1 SGHRS, CDR2 YFSETQ. Trimming removed 2 bases from V and 0 bases from J; junction bases left unmatched: 6. CDR3 length: 19 residues. CDR3 residues: CASSLLAGGRPSGANVLTF. The DNA of the CDR3 is TGCGCCAGCAGCTTACTAGCGGGGGGCCGACCCTCTGGGGCCAACGTCCTGACTTTC.

This rearrangement joins TRBV6-1 to TRBJ2-3, with 13 bases identical to TRBD2. Germline V gene data show CDR1 as MNHNS and CDR2 as SASEGT. There are 15 residues in the CDR3. The trim removed 8 bases at V and 6 bases at J, leaving 8 bases unmatched. CDR3: CASGTSGDTSDTQYF. CDR3 DNA: TGTGCCAGCGGGACTAGCGGGGACACCTCGGATACGCAGTATTTT.

The rearrangement links TRBV10-3 to TRBJ2-1; D unresolved. Trimming cost V 8 bases and J 0 bases, with 11 bases left between them. The germline gives CDR1 ENHRY, CDR2 SYGVKD. The CDR3 is made up of 14 amino acids. The CDR3 loop reads CAIDRGSSYNEQFF. The DNA for the CDR3 is TGTGCCATCGATCGCGGTAGCTCCTACAATGAGCAGTTCTTC.

The V call is TRBV28, the J call TRBJ1-4; 7 bases are a match to TRBD1. V dropped 7 bases and J dropped 6; count of bases not matched to a gene: 14. Germline V gives CDR1 MDHEN, CDR2 SYDVKM. The length of the CDR3 is 16 residues. Here the CDR3 DNA reads TGTGCCAGCATCACCTACCGGGACAGACGGGATGAAAAACTGTTTTTT. It is translated as CASITYRDRRDEKLFF.

This clone showed up just a few times. The chain is built from TRBV5-1 and TRBJ2-1; TRBD2 agrees at 7 bases. CDR1 and CDR2 from the germline V gene are SGHRS and YFSETQ. The CDR3 has 14 amino acids. The ends lost 1 base at V and 5 bases at J; junction bases unmatched: 3. The CDR3 here is CASSLSGTNNEQFF. CDR3 sequence (DNA): TGCGCCAGCAGCTTGAGCGGGACGAACAATGAGCAGTTCTTC. Based on the CDR3 plus reference TRBV5-1 and TRBJ2-1, the full variable domain is KAGVTQTPRYLIKTRGQQVTLSCSPISGHRSVSWYQQTPGQGLQFLFEYFSETQRNKGNFPGRFSGRQFSNSRSEMNVSTLELGDSALYLCASSLSGTNNEQFFGPGTRLTVL.

In DNA, the CDR3 is TGTGCCAGTAGGATAAGTTTAAGGGGTGAAAAACTGTTTTTT. Its protein is CASRISLRGEKLFF. The V gene is TRBV19, the J gene TRBJ1-4, with TRBD1 as a possible D gene (5 bases). The germline gives CDR1 LNHDA, CDR2 SQIVND (reference sequence). The CDR3 covers 14 residues. The V gene lost 6 bases and the J gene lost 7 bases, with 15 bases spanning the gap.

The V and J genes are TRBV11-2 and TRBJ2-1, with TRBD1 as a possible D gene (6 bases). The CDR3 contains 16 residues. Trimming removed 4 bases from V and 0 bases from J, with 13 bases in between. The germline gives CDR1 SGHAT, CDR2 FQNNGV. The CDR3, as DNA: TGTGCCAGCAGCTCACCCGGGACACACTCCTACAATGAGCAGTTCTTC. Translated: CASSSPGTHSYNEQFF.

V is TRBV18 and J is TRBJ2-3; no definite D call. Deletions cut 3 bases from V and 2 bases from J, with 9 bases between. Germline-derived CDR1 and CDR2 are KGHSH and LQKENI. CDR3 length equals 14 residues. CDR3 sequence (DNA): TGTGCCAGCTCACCTGTATTTAACACAGATACGCAGTATTTT. Translating gives CASSPVFNTDTQYF.

The chain has TRBV7-2 and TRBJ1-5; D unresolved. Germline CDR1 is SGHTA and CDR2 is FQGNSA. The CDR3 totals 13 residues. The V end lost 5 bases, the J end lost 6 bases, and 11 bases lay between the germline ends. The CDR3 DNA reads as TGTGCCAGCAGCCCTTGGAGGGCTCAGCCCCAGCATTTT. Encoded protein: CASSPWRAQPQHF. Supplemented by reference TRBV7-2 and TRBJ1-5, the full variable domain reads GAGVSQSPSNKVTEKGKDVELRCDPISGHTALYWYRQSLGQGLEFLIYFQGNSAPDKSGLPSDRFSAERTGGSVSTLTIQRTQQEDSAVYLCASSPWRAQPQHFGDGTRLSIL.

The chain has TRBV28 and TRBJ2-5; no clear D gene. Judging by the DNA end, TRBJ2-7 fits better; the J call may be wrong. CDR3 size: 15 residues. Germline V gene lookup returns CDR1 MDHEN and CDR2 SYDVKM. In nucleotides, the CDR3 is TGTGCCAGCAGTATTTCAAGGCGAGGAGCCTACGAGCAGTACTTC. Encoded protein: CASSISRRGAYEQYF.